This T cell receptor beta chain was identified in a study of immune characterization of retroperitoneal liposarcoma. TCRdb used MiXCR to reprocess the PCR reads, holding one entry per CDR3 protein. The data contain some 10,000 distinct CDR3 sequences, approximately 30% of them seen just once; the ten biggest clones take up about 7.8%. The CDR3 covers 11 residues. Between the trimmed V and J ends, which lost 3 bases and 10 bases, there was a span of 9 bases. The germline gives CDR1 SGHVS, CDR2 FQNEAQ. The clonotype comes from a male donor with retroperitoneal liposarcoma. The source material was tumor tissue. V gene TRBV7-8 combines with J gene TRBJ1-2; D call uncertain. CDR3 DNA: TGTGCCAGCAGCTTGGACGCTGACTACACCTTC. It encodes CASSLDADYTF.